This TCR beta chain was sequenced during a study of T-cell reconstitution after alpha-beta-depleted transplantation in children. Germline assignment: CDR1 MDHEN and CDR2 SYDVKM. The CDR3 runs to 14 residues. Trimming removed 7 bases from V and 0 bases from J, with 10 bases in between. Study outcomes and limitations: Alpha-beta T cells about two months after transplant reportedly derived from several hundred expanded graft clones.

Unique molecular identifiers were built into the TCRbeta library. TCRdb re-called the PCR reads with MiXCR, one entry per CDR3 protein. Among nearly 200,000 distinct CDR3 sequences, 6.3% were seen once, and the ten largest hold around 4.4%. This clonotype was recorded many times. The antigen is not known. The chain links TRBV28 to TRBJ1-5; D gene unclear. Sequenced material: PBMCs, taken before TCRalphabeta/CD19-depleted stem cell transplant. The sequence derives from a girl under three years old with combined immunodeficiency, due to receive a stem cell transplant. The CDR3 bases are TGTGCCAGCAAGAAGGGTTATAGCAATCAGCCCCAGCATTTT. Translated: CASKKGYSNQPQHF.